The 27 T cell receptor beta chains below all came from one sample that was sequenced in a study of blood T cell repertoires in COVID-19. Assay used: immunoSEQ multiplex PCR; TCRdb lists only in-frame clones, some missing. This sample has roughly 290,000 clones, with around 88% found just once. Material for sequencing was peripheral blood. Receptors originate from a man younger than 45 with acute or convalescent COVID-19.

V usage is TRBV19 and J usage is TRBJ1-3; D not certain. Trimming took off 7 bases at V and 4 bases at J, with 8 bases between the two ends. The germline gives CDR1 LNHDA, CDR2 SQIVND (reference sequence). This CDR3 is built from 12 residues. The chain's CDR3 is CASIANGNTIYF. The CDR3 nucleotides read TGTGCCAGTATTGCGAACGGAAACACCATATATTTT.

This clone was picked up a small number of times. The chain joins TRBV30 to TRBJ1-3; D gene uncertain. This CDR3 has 15 amino acids. V shed 1 base and J shed 0 bases, with 10 bases lying between them. The germline CDR1 and CDR2 sequences are GTSNPN and SVGIG (reference sequence). Here the CDR3 reads CAWSGGYLSGNTIYF. CDR3 in DNA: TGTGCCTGGAGTGGAGGGTATCTCTCTGGAAACACCATATATTTT.

The V and J genes are TRBV4-1 and TRBJ1-2; possibly TRBD1 for D (6 bases). V lost 0 bases and J 7 bases, leaving 15 bases between the germline ends. CDR3 length equals 15 residues. Germline-derived CDR1 and CDR2 are MGHRA and YSYEKL. CDR3 DNA: TGCGCCAGCAGCCAAGATGGGGCAAACAGGGTTGGCTACACCTTC. Translated, it gives CASSQDGANRVGYTF.

The V gene is TRBV28, the J gene TRBJ1-5, with D unresolved. The CDR3 covers 17 residues. The V gene's germline CDR1 is MDHEN and CDR2 SYDVKM. Trimming took 7 bases from V and 0 from J, leaving 19 bases between them. The CDR3 protein is CASTSQTSTYSNQPQHF. DNA of the CDR3: TGTGCCAGCACTTCACAGACATCCACCTATAGCAATCAGCCCCAGCATTTT.

V gene TRBV12-3 or TRBV12-4 combines with J gene TRBJ2-3, with 9 bases identical to TRBD2. The V segment lost 8 bases and the J segment 1 base; nucleotides outside the gene matches: 1. This CDR3 has 13 residues. The CDR3 spells CASRTSGTDTQYF. The CDR3, as DNA: TGTGCCAGCCGGACTAGCGGCACAGATACGCAGTATTTT.

The chain is built from TRBV5-8 and TRBJ1-5; 9 bases are a match to TRBD1. This CDR3 comprises 17 residues. The V gene's germline CDR1 is SGHTS and CDR2 YDEGEE. Trimming at V came to 5 bases and at J to 0 bases, leaving 9 bases not matched to a gene. The CDR3 DNA sequence: TGTGCCAGCAGGTCCGGGACAGGGAGATATAGCAATCAGCCCCAGCATTTT. Translation gives CASRSGTGRYSNQPQHF.

In its sample, this clone was seen a few times. The rearrangement links TRBV5-1 to TRBJ1-3, with D hard to call. The CDR3 covers 16 residues. Trimming took off 0 bases at V and 0 bases at J, with 10 bases between the two ends. CDR1 is SGHRS and CDR2 is YFSETQ in the germline V gene. CDR3 protein: CASSLDASSSGNTIYF. The CDR3, as DNA: TGCGCCAGCAGCTTGGATGCGAGCTCCTCTGGAAACACCATATATTTT. The complete variable domain, with remaining parts taken from reference TRBV5-1 and TRBJ1-3, reads KAGVTQTPRYLIKTRGQQVTLSCSPISGHRSVSWYQQTPGQGLQFLFEYFSETQRNKGNFPGRFSGRQFSNSRSEMNVSTLELGDSALYLCASSLDASSSGNTIYFGEGSWLTVV.

V is TRBV4-1 and J is TRBJ1-2, with D perhaps matching TRBD1 (5 bases). CDR3 size: 14 residues. V lost 0 bases, J lost 7 bases, and 12 bases lay in between. Per the germline V gene, CDR1 is MGHRA and CDR2 is YSYEKL. The CDR3 DNA reads TGCGCCAGCAGCCAAGATGTTACAGGCGGTGGCTACACCTTC. It encodes CASSQDVTGGGYTF.

The rearrangement joins TRBV28 to TRBJ1-3, with D possibly being TRBD1 (6 bases). Trimming shortened V by 5 bases and J by 0 bases, and 14 bases separated the two germline ends. CDR1 is MDHEN, CDR2 SYDVKM, per germline. CDR3 size: 16 residues. CDR3: CASSPHRASSGNTIYF. The CDR3 DNA follows: TGTGCCAGCAGTCCCCACAGGGCCAGCTCTGGAAACACCATATATTTT.

V is TRBV5-1 and J is TRBJ1-4; possibly TRBD1 for D (5 bases). CDR1 and CDR2 from the germline V gene are SGHRS and YFSETQ. Trimming stripped 4 bases from V and 3 bases from J, with 7 bases between. CDR3 size: 13 residues. CDR3 region: CASSPTANEKLFF. The CDR3 nucleotides are TGCGCCAGCAGCCCGACAGCTAATGAAAAACTGTTTTTT. Together with reference TRBV5-1 and TRBJ1-4, the CDR3 gives the full variable domain: KAGVTQTPRYLIKTRGQQVTLSCSPISGHRSVSWYQQTPGQGLQFLFEYFSETQRNKGNFPGRFSGRQFSNSRSEMNVSTLELGDSALYLCASSPTANEKLFFGSGTQLSVL.

The rearrangement uses TRBV9 and TRBJ1-1; the D is unclear. Trimming cost V 1 base and J 7 bases, with 11 bases left between them. In germline, CDR1 is SGDLS, CDR2 YYNGEE. The CDR3 loop spans 13 amino acids. This chain's CDR3 is CASSVRTRGEAFF. CDR3 nucleotide sequence: TGTGCCAGCAGCGTAAGGACCCGGGGTGAAGCTTTCTTT.

The chain is built from TRBV6-6 and TRBJ2-7; D perhaps matches TRBD2 (5 bases). The CDR3 consists of 15 residues. Trimming cost V 7 bases and J 0 bases, with 16 bases left between them. Germline values: CDR1 MNHNY, CDR2 SVGAGI (reference sequence). The DNA of the CDR3 is TGTGCCAGCACCCCCGGCGGGTCGAGCTCCTACGAGCAGTACTTC. It translates to CASTPGGSSSYEQYF.

J is TRBJ2-1 and V is TRBV20-1; no clear D gene. Germline CDR1 is DFQATT and CDR2 is SNEGSKA (reference sequence). Trimming stripped 3 bases from V and 5 bases from J, with 14 bases between. This CDR3 is 14 amino acids long. The CDR3 loop is CSASFWSGHNEQFF. Written as DNA, the CDR3 is TGCAGTGCTAGTTTTTGGTCCGGTCACAATGAGCAGTTCTTC.

This chain links TRBV5-6 with TRBJ1-1; 9 bases match TRBD1. Germline CDR1 SGHDT, CDR2 YYEEEE. Trimming at V came to 0 bases and at J to 5 bases, leaving 8 bases not matched to a gene. The CDR3 consists of 16 residues. The CDR3 region has the DNA TGTGCCAGCAGCTTGGACAGGGGGCCGGATTATACTGAAGCTTTCTTT. Translation: CASSLDRGPDYTEAFF.

This clone was recorded only once. V and J are TRBV5-5 and TRBJ2-1; 9 bases line up with TRBD2. Germline V CDR1 and CDR2: SGHKS, YYEKEE (reference sequence). The CDR3 consists of 17 residues. The V and J ends lost 4 bases and 7 bases, in that order; junction bases with no gene match: 15. CDR3 sequence (DNA): TGTGCCAGCAGCAACAAAAAGACTAGCGGCACCTCAAATGAGCAGTTCTTC. Protein: CASSNKKTSGTSNEQFF. Supplemented by reference TRBV5-5 and TRBJ2-1, the full variable domain reads DAGVTQSPTHLIKTRGQQVTLRCSPISGHKSVSWYQQVLGQGPQFIFQYYEKEERGRGNFPDRFSARQFPNYSSELNVNALLLGDSALYLCASSNKKTSGTSNEQFFGPGTRLTVL.

The V and J genes are TRBV30 and TRBJ1-5; D call uncertain. V was clipped by 0 bases and J by 7 bases, with 13 bases between them. Germline V CDR1 and CDR2: GTSNPN, SVGIG (reference sequence). The CDR3 extends over 14 amino acids. The CDR3 DNA is TGTGCCTGGAGTGTAGTCAGTGGTCTCCAGCCCCAGCATTTT. This translates into CAWSVVSGLQPQHF.

The chain links TRBV29-1 to TRBJ1-2; perhaps TRBD1 as D (6 bases). CDR1 is SQVTM and CDR2 is ANQGSEA in the germline V gene. Trimming pared 8 bases from V and 0 bases from J, leaving 22 bases between. The CDR3 length is 16 residues. The CDR3 DNA reads TGCAGCACATCTCCCTGGGGGCCATCCTCTAACTATGGCTACACCTTC. Residues: CSTSPWGPSSNYGYTF. Supplemented by reference TRBV29-1 and TRBJ1-2, the full variable domain reads SAVISQKPSRDICQRGTSLTIQCQVDSQVTMMFWYRQQPGQSLTLIATANQGSEATYESGFVIDKFPISRPNLTFSTLTVSNMSPEDSSIYLCSTSPWGPSSNYGYTFGSGTRLTVV.

The genes are TRBV29-1 and TRBJ2-1, with 7 bases fitting TRBD1. Germline trimming cut 3 bases from V and 4 bases from J; bases unmatched to any gene: 3. Germline V gives CDR1 SQVTM, CDR2 ANQGSEA. The CDR3 spans 13 residues. CDR3 bases: TGCAGCGTTGAGGGACAGACTTACAATGAGCAGTTCTTC. As protein: CSVEGQTYNEQFF.

V is TRBV3-1 (or the pseudogene TRBV3-2) and J is TRBJ1-6; the D gene is possibly TRBD1 (6 bases). Trimming left V 1 base short and J 7 bases short, with 11 bases between. Germline assignment: CDR1 LGHDT and CDR2 YNNKEL (reference sequence). This CDR3 is built from 15 residues. The CDR3 nucleotides are TGTGCCAGCAGCCAAGTTCCGACAGGCAATTCACCCCTCCACTTT. Its protein is CASSQVPTGNSPLHF.

This chain connects TRBV6-2 or TRBV6-3 to TRBJ1-3; 8 nucleotides line up with TRBD1. This CDR3 region has 18 residues. The germline V gene encodes CDR1 MNHEY and CDR2 SVGEGT. J lost 2 bases, V lost 4 bases, and 13 bases had no gene match. The chain's CDR3 is CASSLSPGTRGPGNTIYF. The CDR3 bases are TGTGCCAGCAGTTTATCCCCAGGAACCAGGGGGCCTGGAAACACCATATATTTT.

The chain has TRBV28 and TRBJ1-3, with TRBD1 matching 9 bases. V was pared by 5 bases and J by 2 bases, with 4 bases of the junction left unmatched. Germline CDR1 reads MDHEN; CDR2 reads SYDVKM. This CDR3 is built from 15 residues. The CDR3 sequence is CASSPGTGTGNTIYF. CDR3 nucleotide sequence: TGTGCCAGCAGTCCCGGGACAGGGACTGGAAACACCATATATTTT.

The V gene is TRBV20-1, the J gene TRBJ1-1; D not certain. Germline CDR1 is DFQATT and CDR2 is SNEGSKA (reference sequence). The CDR3 runs to 11 residues. Trimming took off 3 bases at V and 10 bases at J, with 12 bases between the two ends. The chain's CDR3 is CSASFGVGAFF. CDR3 DNA sequence: TGCAGTGCTAGTTTCGGGGTCGGAGCTTTCTTT.

The chain joins TRBV27 to TRBJ1-2; possibly TRBD1 for D (5 bases). Germline-derived CDR1 and CDR2 are MNHEY and SMNVEV (reference sequence). This CDR3 contains 12 residues. The germline V and J ends were trimmed by 10 bases and 8 bases, with 17 bases remaining between them. CDR3 bases: TGTGCCAAACCGACAGCCCTCGGAGGCTACACCTTC. The encoded protein is CAKPTALGGYTF.

The V gene is TRBV27, the J gene TRBJ1-2; 8 nucleotides agree with TRBD1. This CDR3 is 14 amino acids long. Per the germline V gene, CDR1 is MNHEY and CDR2 is SMNVEV (reference sequence). The ends lost 5 bases at V and 2 bases at J; junction bases unmatched: 4. CDR3 sequence reads: CASSIGQGNYGYTF. The CDR3 nucleotides read TGTGCCAGCAGTATTGGACAGGGAAACTATGGCTACACCTTC.

The J gene is TRBJ2-5, the V gene TRBV19, with TRBD2 matching 9 bases. The CDR3 covers 16 residues. V shed 10 bases and J 5 bases; nucleotides not matched to a gene: 17. Germline assignment: CDR1 LNHDA and CDR2 SQIVND (reference sequence). CDR3 loop: CATLGVAGATRETQYF. In nucleotides, the CDR3 is TGTGCCACTCTTGGGGTAGCGGGGGCCACGAGGGAGACCCAGTACTTC.

The chain couples TRBV30 to TRBJ2-1; D call uncertain. CDR3 length equals 13 residues. CDR1 and CDR2 (germline): GTSNPN, SVGIG (reference sequence). V was shortened by 8 bases and J by 0 bases, with 11 bases between the two germline ends. The CDR3 DNA follows: TGTGCCAGGGTTAGAAGCTCCTACAATGAGCAGTTCTTC. Amino acid sequence: CARVRSSYNEQFF.

This clone was detected once. The chain couples TRBV6-5 to TRBJ2-5; D may be TRBD1 (7 bases). The CDR3 sequence is 14 residues long. CDR1 and CDR2 from the germline V gene are MNHEY and SVGAGI. V was pared by 7 bases and J by 3 bases, with 15 bases between. This chain's CDR3 is CASIVGGQKETQYF. CDR3 DNA: TGTGCCAGCATAGTCGGGGGACAGAAAGAGACCCAGTACTTC.